This entry lists 30 T cell receptor beta chains sequenced from one sample in a study of T cells in localized non-small cell lung cancer. This table comes from immunoSEQ multiplex PCR, and its TCRdb copy is limited to in-frame clones, with some not included. The sample contains around 83,000 clones, approximately 86% of which appear only once. Sample: peripheral blood, taken before any cancer treatment. These receptors were taken from a man between 40 and 69 years old with stage I squamous cell lung carcinoma.

The chain links TRBV5-5 to TRBJ1-1; D remains ambiguous. Germline V gene data show CDR1 as SGHKS and CDR2 as YYEKEE (reference sequence). Trimming removed 0 bases from V and 1 base from J, with 16 bases in between. The CDR3 loop spans 17 amino acids. The CDR3 DNA reads as TGTGCCAGCAGCTTGGTGGCAGCTCCCCTGGAGAACACTGAAGCTTTCTTT. It specifies CASSLVAAPLENTEAFF.

This clone was observed a single time. This sequence joins TRBV9 and TRBJ2-5; 7 bases line up with TRBD1. The CDR3 totals 14 residues. V lost 4 bases to trimming and J lost 1 base; unmatched junction nucleotides: 4. Germline V gene sequence: CDR1 SGDLS, CDR2 YYNGEE. In DNA, the CDR3 is TGTGCCAGCAGCCCGGGGACAGCCCAAGAGACCCAGTACTTC. Its protein is CASSPGTAQETQYF.

The rearrangement links TRBV18 to TRBJ1-2; no clear D. CDR1 and CDR2 (germline): KGHSH, LQKENI. Deletions cut 1 base from V and 4 bases from J, with 13 bases between. The CDR3 loop spans 15 amino acids. CDR3 in DNA: TGTGCCAGCTCACCACGAACAGACGCTTCCTATGGCTACACCTTC. It is translated as CASSPRTDASYGYTF.

The V call is TRBV5-1, the J call TRBJ1-3; unclear D gene. The CDR3 contains 15 residues. V dropped 1 base and J dropped 0 bases, with 8 bases sitting between them. The V gene's germline CDR1 is SGHRS and CDR2 YFSETQ. The CDR3 loop reads CASSLTEHSGNTIYF. DNA for the CDR3: TGCGCCAGCAGCTTGACCGAACACTCTGGAAACACCATATATTTT.

This chain uses TRBV7-6 with TRBJ1-2; 7 nucleotides align to TRBD1. Looked up from germline, CDR1 is SGHVS and CDR2 is FNYEAQ. Trimming took 0 bases from V and 6 from J; bases not matched to a gene: 13. The CDR3 covers 17 residues. DNA of the CDR3: TGTGCCAGCAGCTTAGCCTACAAGGGACAGAGTGGGGATGGCTACACCTTC. As protein: CASSLAYKGQSGDGYTF.

V usage is TRBV10-3 and J usage is TRBJ2-5, with 8 bases identical to TRBD1. CDR1 ENHRY and CDR2 SYGVKD come from the germline V gene. J was trimmed by 5 bases and V by 6 bases; bases with no gene match: 14. The CDR3 runs to 16 residues. CDR3 DNA: TGTGCCATCAGCCCGGACAGGGAGCAGGTAGTGGAGACCCAGTACTTC. This encodes CAISPDREQVVETQYF.

The rearrangement uses TRBV5-1 and TRBJ2-2, with a weak D call TRBD1 (5 bases). The CDR3 totals 15 residues. V shed 3 bases and J shed 2 bases, with 11 bases lying between them. Per the germline V gene, CDR1 is SGHRS and CDR2 is YFSETQ. CDR3 bases: TGCGCCAGCAGCTGGCAGGGTTTCAACACCGGGGAGCTGTTTTTT. Its protein is CASSWQGFNTGELFF. Filled out from reference TRBV5-1 and TRBJ2-2, the complete variable domain reads KAGVTQTPRYLIKTRGQQVTLSCSPISGHRSVSWYQQTPGQGLQFLFEYFSETQRNKGNFPGRFSGRQFSNSRSEMNVSTLELGDSALYLCASSWQGFNTGELFFGEGSRLTVL.

The chain carries TRBV29-1 and TRBJ1-2; 11 bases fit TRBD1. The CDR3 is made up of 14 amino acids. The V gene's germline CDR1 is SQVTM and CDR2 ANQGSEA. The ends lost 5 bases at V and 4 bases at J; junction bases unmatched: 6. CDR3 protein: CSVSGTGGSYGYTF. The CDR3 DNA sequence: TGCAGCGTTTCCGGGACAGGGGGATCCTATGGCTACACCTTC.

The gene calls are TRBV4-1 and TRBJ2-3; no firm D call. CDR1 and CDR2 from the germline V gene are MGHRA and YSYEKL. The CDR3 length is 13 residues. The V and J ends lost 4 bases and 5 bases respectively, with 10 bases between them. Here the CDR3 reads CASSRLQRDTQYF. CDR3 sequence (DNA): TGCGCCAGCAGCCGACTGCAGCGAGATACGCAGTATTTT.

The chain employs TRBV19 and TRBJ2-7; TRBD2 agrees at 12 bases. The CDR3 runs 14 residues. Trimming cost V 4 bases and J 12 bases; bases outside gene matches: 10. Germline V gene lookup returns CDR1 LNHDA and CDR2 SQIVND (reference sequence). The CDR3 DNA sequence: TGTGCCAGTAGTACCACCGGGACTAGCGGGTTGGTGTACTTC. It translates to CASSTTGTSGLVYF.

This clone was picked up one time. The chain links TRBV11-2 to TRBJ1-2; D perhaps matches TRBD1 (5 bases). The V end lost 0 bases, the J end lost 8 bases, and 7 bases lay between the germline ends. The CDR3 spans 12 residues. CDR1 is SGHAT and CDR2 is FQNNGV in the germline V gene. This CDR3 reads CASSLEGRGYTF. The DNA of the CDR3 is TGTGCCAGCAGCTTAGAGGGGCGGGGCTACACCTTC.

This clone was observed a single time. The rearrangement joins TRBV14 to TRBJ2-2; possibly TRBD1 for D (5 bases). Between the trimmed V and J ends, which lost 5 bases and 0 bases, there was a span of 16 bases. Per germline, CDR1 SGHDN and CDR2 FVKESK. This CDR3 is built from 17 residues. For the CDR3, the DNA is TGTGCCAGCAGCTTGAGCCGACAGTCCTCGAACACCGGGGAGCTGTTTTTT. This gives the protein CASSLSRQSSNTGELFF.

CDR3 in DNA: TGTGCCAGCAGTCGGTACGATACGCAGTATTTT. It specifies CASSRYDTQYF. The chain is built from TRBV6-5 and TRBJ2-3; D is uncertain. Trimming shortened V by 5 bases and J by 6 bases, and 6 bases separated the two germline ends. This CDR3 is 11 amino acids long. CDR1 and CDR2 (germline): MNHEY, SVGAGI.

The chain carries TRBV15 and TRBJ1-5; D is uncertain. Trimming left V 3 bases short and J 9 bases short, with 12 bases between. This CDR3 is 13 amino acids long. CDR1 LNHNV and CDR2 YYDKDF come from the germline V gene (reference sequence). The CDR3 loop is CATSSGSEGPQHF. The CDR3 DNA reads TGTGCCACCAGCAGTGGCTCGGAAGGGCCCCAGCATTTT.

The chain links TRBV14 to TRBJ2-1, with 13 bases lining up with TRBD2. The CDR3 totals 21 residues. The junction had 14 bases not matched to a gene; V was cut back by 3 bases and J by 0 bases. Germline V gives CDR1 SGHDN, CDR2 FVKESK. CDR3 protein: CASSQDPRLAGGLSSYNEQFF. The CDR3 region has the DNA TGTGCCAGCAGCCAGGACCCCAGACTAGCGGGGGGCCTAAGCTCCTACAATGAGCAGTTCTTC.

The chain uses TRBV6-1 and TRBJ1-4, with a possible D match to TRBD1 (5 bases). The germline CDR1 and CDR2 sequences are MNHNS and SASEGT. The V end lost 0 bases, the J end lost 5 bases, and 10 bases lay between the germline ends. The CDR3 consists of 15 residues. CDR3 sequence: CASSEARGSNEKLFF. In DNA, the CDR3 is TGTGCCAGCAGTGAAGCGCGGGGGTCCAATGAAAAACTGTTTTTT.

CDR3 region: CASSFGPEYTEAFF. As DNA, the CDR3 is TGTGCCAGCAGCTTTGGTCCAGAATACACTGAAGCTTTCTTT. The chain couples TRBV11-2 to TRBJ1-1; D is undetermined. V was clipped by 3 bases and J by 3 bases, with 11 bases between them. The germline V gene encodes CDR1 SGHAT and CDR2 FQNNGV. CDR3 length equals 14 residues.

This chain connects TRBV6-1 to TRBJ2-7; 8 bases map to TRBD1. Germline lookup yields CDR1 MNHNS and CDR2 SASEGT. There are 12 residues in the CDR3. J gave up 2 bases and V 11 bases, and 5 bases lay outside the gene matches. DNA of the CDR3: TGTGCCGGCGGGACAGGAACCTACGAGCAGTACTTC. It is translated as CAGGTGTYEQYF.

The V and J genes are TRBV4-1 and TRBJ1-1; D is unresolved. The V and J ends lost 0 bases and 1 base respectively, with 6 bases between them. The germline gives CDR1 MGHRA, CDR2 YSYEKL. The length of the CDR3 is 14 residues. The chain's CDR3 is CASSQDQSNTEAFF. The CDR3 DNA reads TGCGCCAGCAGCCAAGATCAATCGAACACTGAAGCTTTCTTT.

The rearrangement joins TRBV9 to TRBJ1-5, with TRBD1 matching 9 bases. CDR1 and CDR2 (germline): SGDLS, YYNGEE. Unmatched junction bases numbered 4, after V lost 3 bases and J lost 3 bases. The CDR3 runs 15 residues. The CDR3 protein is CASSGGQGNNQPQHF. The CDR3 region has the DNA TGTGCCAGCAGCGGAGGACAGGGGAACAATCAGCCCCAGCATTTT.

This chain connects TRBV6-4 to TRBJ2-2; TRBD1 agrees at 8 bases. J was trimmed by 0 bases and V by 4 bases; bases with no gene match: 7. Germline V gene data show CDR1 as MRHNA and CDR2 as SNTAGT. The CDR3 length is 17 residues. The CDR3 reads CASSVTGTGANTGELFF. In DNA form, the CDR3 reads TGTGCCAGCAGTGTGACTGGGACAGGCGCGAACACCGGGGAGCTGTTTTTT.

CDR3 nucleotide sequence: TGTGCCAGCAGGCTCCCGGGACCCGCCTACGAGCAGTACTTC. It yields the protein CASRLPGPAYEQYF. The chain links TRBV28 to TRBJ2-7; possibly TRBD1 or TRBD2 for D (5 bases each). Trimming removed 6 bases at V and 2 bases at J, with 14 bases between. This CDR3 is 14 amino acids long. The germline V gene encodes CDR1 MDHEN and CDR2 SYDVKM.

This chain uses TRBV6-5 with TRBJ1-5; TRBD1 aligns across 7 bases. Germline CDR1 and CDR2: MNHEY and SVGAGI. V shed 6 bases, J shed 0 bases, and the junction held 5 bases outside the gene matches. The CDR3 covers 15 residues. The CDR3 DNA follows: TGTGCCAGCAGATCAGGGGGTAATAGCAATCAGCCCCAGCATTTT. Protein sequence: CASRSGGNSNQPQHF.

The gene calls are TRBV5-1 and TRBJ2-7; TRBD1 aligns across 10 bases. The CDR3 contains 13 residues. The germline V gene has CDR1 SGHRS and CDR2 YFSETQ. After removal of 3 bases from V and 6 bases from J, the junction contained 3 bases not matched to a gene. The CDR3 DNA follows: TGCGCCAGCAGCTGGACAGGGGGTAGCGAGCAGTACTTC. Residues: CASSWTGGSEQYF.

This chain uses TRBV18 with TRBJ1-5; no firm D call. CDR1 and CDR2 from the germline V gene are KGHSH and LQKENI. The germline V and J ends were trimmed by 6 bases and 7 bases, with 16 bases remaining between them. The CDR3 contains 14 residues. This CDR3 reads CASSPHPGRQPQHF. DNA of the CDR3: TGTGCCAGCTCCCCGCATCCTGGGAGGCAGCCCCAGCATTTT. Looking up the rest from reference TRBV18 and TRBJ1-5 gives the full variable domain: NAGVMQNPRHLVRRRGQEARLRCSPMKGHSHVYWYRQLPEEGLKFMVYLQKENIIDESGMPKERFSAEFPKEGPSILRIQQVVRGDSAAYFCASSPHPGRQPQHFGDGTRLSIL.

This chain links TRBV19 with TRBJ1-5; D gene ambiguous. Germline V lookup: CDR1 LNHDA, CDR2 SQIVND (reference sequence). V was trimmed by 6 bases and J by 4 bases, leaving 13 bases between them. There are 14 residues in the CDR3. The CDR3, as DNA: TGTGCCAGTAGCGAAGCCAGTCGAAATCAGCCCCAGCATTTT. Amino acid sequence: CASSEASRNQPQHF.

In this sample, this clone turned up once. The chain has TRBV28 and TRBJ1-2; D may be TRBD1 (6 bases). Looked up from germline, CDR1 is MDHEN and CDR2 is SYDVKM. The CDR3 length is 15 residues. V gave up 2 bases and J gave up 4 bases, with 14 bases separating them. CDR3 amino acids: CASSLGGRQPYGYTF. In DNA, the CDR3 is TGTGCCAGCAGTTTAGGGGGGCGTCAACCCTATGGCTACACCTTC.

The J gene is TRBJ2-6, the V gene TRBV5-1, with TRBD1 as a possible D gene (6 bases). V was clipped by 3 bases and J by 2 bases, with 12 bases between them. Germline V gene data show CDR1 as SGHRS and CDR2 as YFSETQ. The CDR3 contains 16 residues. Written as DNA, the CDR3 is TGCGCCAGCAGCTCTACAGGGTCCCCTGGGGCCAACGTCCTGACTTTC. Translating it yields CASSSTGSPGANVLTF.

V usage is TRBV9 and J usage is TRBJ2-2, with 10 bases lining up with TRBD2. V lost 3 bases, J lost 3 bases, and 2 bases stayed unmatched. Germline V gene lookup returns CDR1 SGDLS and CDR2 YYNGEE. The CDR3 extends over 15 amino acids. CDR3 in DNA: TGTGCCAGCAGCGGGACTAGCGGTGACACCGGGGAGCTGTTTTTT. It yields the protein CASSGTSGDTGELFF.

This clone was seen a handful of times. V usage is TRBV30 and J usage is TRBJ1-1; no definite D call. Germline CDR1 is GTSNPN and CDR2 is SVGIG (reference sequence). This CDR3 region has 12 residues. The germline V and J ends were trimmed by 0 bases and 8 bases, with 10 bases remaining between them. The CDR3 loop reads CAWSVQSREAFF. The CDR3 nucleotides are TGTGCCTGGAGTGTACAATCTAGGGAAGCTTTCTTT.